The clone carrying this T cell receptor (beta chain) has more than one count but fewer than ten. Its antigen is unknown. PCR was performed using 60 Vbeta and 13 Jbeta primers. Repertoires were generated with immunoSEQ multiplex PCR, while TCRdb's copy carries only in-frame clones and drops some. The table lists about 140,000 clones, around 73% of them singletons. The source of the sample is a study of cytomegalovirus exposure and HLA in healthy donors. Notes on the study in general: TCR beta V- and J-gene trimming was later associated with a missense DCLRE1C variant.

The CDR3 contains 15 residues. The V segment lost 2 bases and the J segment 5 bases; nucleotides outside the gene matches: 4. Germline values: CDR1 MDHEN, CDR2 SYDVKM. The TCR comes from a female donor in good health and CMV-seronegative. The sequenced sample consisted of PBMCs. The V gene is TRBV28, the J gene TRBJ1-4; 8 bases agree with TRBD1. The CDR3 DNA is TGTGCCAGCAGTTTACCCGGGACAGGCAATGAAAAACTGTTTTTT. Amino acids: CASSLPGTGNEKLFF. The variable domain in full, completed from reference TRBV28 and TRBJ1-4, reads DVKVTQSSRYLVKRTGEKVFLECVQDMDHENMFWYRQDPGLGLRLIYFSYDVKMKEKGDIPEGYSVSREKKERFSLILESASTNQTSMYLCASSLPGTGNEKLFFGSGTQLSVL.